Listed below are T cell receptor beta chains from one sample, sequenced in a study of blood T cell repertoires in COVID-19. Profiled with immunoSEQ multiplex PCR; TCRdb holds only in-frame clones, not every one. The sample shows about 200,000 clones, 80% of them seen only once. Sequencing was carried out using peripheral blood. These receptors came from a woman in her 70s with acute or convalescent COVID-19. Each CDR3 is given without its conserved first and last residue. Fields, in order: J gene, V gene, CDR3 protein.

j_call: TRBJ1-5
v_call: TRBV24-1
cdr3_aa: ATSGQGSQPQH

j_call: TRBJ2-5
v_call: TRBV2
cdr3_aa: ASSLLETQY

j_call: TRBJ2-7
v_call: TRBV9
cdr3_aa: ASSVGGTSGGAGPYEQY

j_call: TRBJ1-6
v_call: TRBV30
cdr3_aa: AWSVAGGSPLH

j_call: TRBJ2-7
v_call: TRBV7-9
cdr3_aa: ASSFTYEQY

j_call: TRBJ2-2
v_call: TRBV5-1
cdr3_aa: ASSEQGRKLF

j_call: TRBJ2-7
v_call: TRBV2
cdr3_aa: ASRRLGLATEQY

j_call: TRBJ2-1
v_call: TRBV6-2/TRBV6-3
cdr3_aa: ASSYATSGGLREQF

j_call: TRBJ2-5
v_call: TRBV6-2/TRBV6-3
cdr3_aa: ASSPGLTSGGETQY

j_call: TRBJ2-5
v_call: TRBV20-1
cdr3_aa: SASPYRGGQQETQY

j_call: TRBJ2-3
v_call: TRBV9
cdr3_aa: ASSAGQTSLTDTQY

j_call: TRBJ2-6
v_call: TRBV5-1
cdr3_aa: ASSLERGGLAGTGANVLT

j_call: TRBJ1-1
v_call: TRBV5-4
cdr3_aa: ASSFTGLNTEAF

j_call: TRBJ2-1
v_call: TRBV9
cdr3_aa: ASSVSSGVYNEQF

j_call: TRBJ2-7
v_call: TRBV30
cdr3_aa: AWSSSGGAYEQY

j_call: TRBJ1-5
v_call: TRBV24-1
cdr3_aa: ATSDHGTDQPQH

j_call: TRBJ2-7
v_call: TRBV11-2
cdr3_aa: ASSLGQGPYEQY

j_call: TRBJ2-3
v_call: TRBV19
cdr3_aa: ASSIVSGQGPTQY

j_call: TRBJ1-1
v_call: TRBV11-2
cdr3_aa: ASSYRDRGSTEAF

j_call: TRBJ1-1
v_call: TRBV7-2
cdr3_aa: ASSGGRGTEAF

j_call: TRBJ2-3
v_call: TRBV5-1
cdr3_aa: ASRPGLATDTQY

j_call: TRBJ2-3
v_call: TRBV5-5
cdr3_aa: ASPLAFASDTQY

j_call: TRBJ2-3
v_call: TRBV24-1
cdr3_aa: ATSDSGDLGDTQY

j_call: TRBJ1-2
v_call: TRBV9
cdr3_aa: ASSQGYRYGYT

j_call: TRBJ2-3
v_call: TRBV20-1
cdr3_aa: SASPGTTTDTQY

j_call: TRBJ2-1
v_call: TRBV7-2
cdr3_aa: ASSLSGLSSNEQF

j_call: TRBJ2-1
v_call: TRBV7-2
cdr3_aa: ASSPTSGGYNEQF

j_call: TRBJ2-1
v_call: TRBV24-1
cdr3_aa: ATSDGPLAGGVYNEQF

j_call: TRBJ2-2
v_call: TRBV15
cdr3_aa: ATSRDTSGGYNTGELF

j_call: TRBJ1-1
v_call: TRBV7-2
cdr3_aa: ASSFSRGAEAF

j_call: TRBJ1-1
v_call: TRBV5-4
cdr3_aa: ASSLPGGTEAF

j_call: TRBJ2-3
v_call: TRBV7-2
cdr3_aa: ASSKGQDRADTQY

j_call: TRBJ1-5
v_call: TRBV4-1
cdr3_aa: ASSPGQGPSNQPQH

j_call: TRBJ2-7
v_call: TRBV20-1
cdr3_aa: SASRGQLSSYEQY

j_call: TRBJ1-4
v_call: TRBV30
cdr3_aa: AWSVIRTGRAEKLF

j_call: TRBJ2-2
v_call: TRBV24-1
cdr3_aa: ATAGTGESGELF

j_call: TRBJ2-5
v_call: TRBV7-6
cdr3_aa: ASSSKLLAGQETQY

j_call: TRBJ2-2
v_call: TRBV10-1
cdr3_aa: ASINLSGELF

j_call: TRBJ2-7
v_call: TRBV2
cdr3_aa: ASSDLTGQGVEQY

j_call: TRBJ2-5
v_call: TRBV7-2
cdr3_aa: ASSFSGQETQY

j_call: TRBJ2-3
v_call: TRBV7-8
cdr3_aa: ASSETRSTDTQY

j_call: TRBJ2-5
v_call: TRBV27
cdr3_aa: ASSYRVHETQY

j_call: TRBJ2-2
v_call: TRBV5-4
cdr3_aa: ASSFGSGGPSVTGELF

j_call: TRBJ2-6
v_call: TRBV5-4
cdr3_aa: ASSLGGRGSGANVLT

j_call: TRBJ2-1
v_call: TRBV11-1
cdr3_aa: ASSPDRDQQF

j_call: TRBJ1-2
v_call: TRBV18
cdr3_aa: ASSPEQGGGYGYT

j_call: TRBJ2-1
v_call: TRBV27
cdr3_aa: ASSSSGGYSYNEQF

j_call: TRBJ2-3
v_call: TRBV4-2
cdr3_aa: ASSTRDRGTTDTQY

j_call: TRBJ2-7
v_call: TRBV7-8
cdr3_aa: ASSLDRASYEQY